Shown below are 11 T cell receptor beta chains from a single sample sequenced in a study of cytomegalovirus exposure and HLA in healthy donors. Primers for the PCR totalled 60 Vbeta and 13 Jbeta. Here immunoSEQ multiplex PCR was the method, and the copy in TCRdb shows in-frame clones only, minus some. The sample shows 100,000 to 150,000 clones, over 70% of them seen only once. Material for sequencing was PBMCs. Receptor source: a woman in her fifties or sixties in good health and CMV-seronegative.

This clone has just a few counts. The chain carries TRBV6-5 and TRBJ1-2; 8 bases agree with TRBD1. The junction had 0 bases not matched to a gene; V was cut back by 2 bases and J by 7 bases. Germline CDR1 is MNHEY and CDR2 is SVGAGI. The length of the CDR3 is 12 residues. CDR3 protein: CASSYTGGGYTF. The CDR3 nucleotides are TGTGCCAGCAGTTACACAGGGGGTGGCTACACCTTC.

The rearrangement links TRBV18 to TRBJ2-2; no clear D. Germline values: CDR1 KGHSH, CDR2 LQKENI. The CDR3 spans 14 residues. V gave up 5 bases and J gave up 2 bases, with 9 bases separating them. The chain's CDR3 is CASSEYSNTGELFF. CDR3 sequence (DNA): TGTGCCAGCTCAGAATACAGCAACACCGGGGAGCTGTTTTTT.

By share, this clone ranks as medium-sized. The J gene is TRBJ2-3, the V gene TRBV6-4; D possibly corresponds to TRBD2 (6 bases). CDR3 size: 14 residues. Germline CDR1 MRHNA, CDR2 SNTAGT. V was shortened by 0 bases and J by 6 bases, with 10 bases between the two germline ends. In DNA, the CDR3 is TGTGCCAGCAGTGACTCGGGAGGTTCCGATACGCAGTATTTT. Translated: CASSDSGGSDTQYF.

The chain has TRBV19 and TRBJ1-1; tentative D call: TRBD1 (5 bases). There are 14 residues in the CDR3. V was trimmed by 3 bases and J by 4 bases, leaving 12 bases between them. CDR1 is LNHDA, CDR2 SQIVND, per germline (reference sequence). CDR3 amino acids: CASSIMGQGTEAFF. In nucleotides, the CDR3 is TGTGCCAGTAGTATTATGGGGCAGGGCACTGAAGCTTTCTTT.

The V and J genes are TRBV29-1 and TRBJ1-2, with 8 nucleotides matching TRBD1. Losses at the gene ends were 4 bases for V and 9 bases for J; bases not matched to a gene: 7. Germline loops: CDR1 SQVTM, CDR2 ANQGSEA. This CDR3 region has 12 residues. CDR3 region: CSVVIGQGSYTF. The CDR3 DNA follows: TGCAGCGTTGTGATCGGACAGGGAAGCTACACCTTC.

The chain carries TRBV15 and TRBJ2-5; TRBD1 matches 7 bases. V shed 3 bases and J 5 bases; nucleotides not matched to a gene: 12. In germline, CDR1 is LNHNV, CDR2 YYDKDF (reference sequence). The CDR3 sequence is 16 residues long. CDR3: CATSSHRQGVGETQYF. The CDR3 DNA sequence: TGTGCCACCAGCAGCCATAGACAGGGTGTTGGGGAGACCCAGTACTTC.

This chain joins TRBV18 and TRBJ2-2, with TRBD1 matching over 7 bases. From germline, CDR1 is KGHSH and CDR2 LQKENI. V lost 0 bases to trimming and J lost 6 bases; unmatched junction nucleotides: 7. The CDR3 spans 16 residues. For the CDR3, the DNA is TGTGCCAGCTCACCACCGACGGGACAGCTTGCCGGGGAGCTGTTTTTT. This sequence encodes CASSPPTGQLAGELFF.

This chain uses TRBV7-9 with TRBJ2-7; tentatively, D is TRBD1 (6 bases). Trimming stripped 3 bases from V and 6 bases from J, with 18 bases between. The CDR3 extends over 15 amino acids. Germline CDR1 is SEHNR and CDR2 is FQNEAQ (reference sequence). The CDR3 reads CASSLGQGTLSEQYF. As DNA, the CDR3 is TGTGCCAGCAGCTTGGGCCAGGGGACGCTCAGCGAGCAGTACTTC.

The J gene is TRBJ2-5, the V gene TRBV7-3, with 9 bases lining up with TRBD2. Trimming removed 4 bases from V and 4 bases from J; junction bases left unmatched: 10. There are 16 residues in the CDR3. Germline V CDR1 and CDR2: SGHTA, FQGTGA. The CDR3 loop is CASSSIPGLASETQYF. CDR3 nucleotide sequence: TGTGCCAGCAGCTCTATCCCGGGACTAGCTTCAGAGACCCAGTACTTC.

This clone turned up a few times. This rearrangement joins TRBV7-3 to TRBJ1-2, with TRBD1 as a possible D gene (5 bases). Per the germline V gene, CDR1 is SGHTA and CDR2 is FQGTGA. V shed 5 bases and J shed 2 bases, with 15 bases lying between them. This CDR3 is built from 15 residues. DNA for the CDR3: TGTGCCAGCAGCCCAAGCGGGGGACCCAACTATGGCTACACCTTC. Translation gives CASSPSGGPNYGYTF.

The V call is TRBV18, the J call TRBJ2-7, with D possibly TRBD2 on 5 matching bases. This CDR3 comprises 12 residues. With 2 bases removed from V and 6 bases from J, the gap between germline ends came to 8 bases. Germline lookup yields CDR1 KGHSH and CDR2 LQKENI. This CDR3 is CASSPTSSEQYF. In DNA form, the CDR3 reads TGTGCCAGCTCACCAACTAGTTCCGAGCAGTACTTC.